This T cell receptor (beta chain) was captured in a study of cytomegalovirus exposure and HLA in healthy donors. Amplification used 60 Vbeta primers and 13 Jbeta primers. Sequenced by immunoSEQ multiplex PCR; TCRdb stores in-frame clones only, minus some. This sample lists approximately 100,000 clones; its ten largest clones have under 0.7%. The germline V gene encodes CDR1 LGHNA and CDR2 YSLEER. The CDR3 contains 10 residues. The chain carries TRBV4-3 and TRBJ2-7; D possibly corresponds to TRBD2 (5 bases). What was sequenced was PBMCs. The TCR comes from a man aged 45-65 years in good health and CMV-seronegative. The CDR3 is CARLSDEQYF. The DNA of the CDR3 is TGCGCTCGGCTTAGCGACGAGCAGTACTTC.